This paragraph reports one T cell receptor beta chain. Its antigen is currently unknown. These data belong to a study of T cell responses to AZD1222 COVID-19 vaccine. Here immunoSEQ multiplex PCR was the method, and the copy in TCRdb shows in-frame clones only, minus some. The repertoire has tens of thousands of clones, roughly 87% of them found once; the top ten carry roughly 18%. Study results and caveats: Across spike, vaccine-associated CD4 TCRs were found, dominant at 160-218 and 743-854. Rises in breadth and depth of Spike-specific TCRs came after two AZD1222 doses. All repertoire sampling was performed exclusively after the peak T cell response. A mostly white British donor set with more females was recruited, and clonal diversity was possibly underestimated.

Looked up from germline, CDR1 is MNHNY and CDR2 is SVGAGI (reference sequence). The CDR3 spans 16 residues. Trimming took 1 base from V and 0 from J, leaving 13 bases between them. The sample was peripheral blood, taken 28 days after the second AZD1222 dose. The receptor was derived from an adult who received the AZD1222 COVID-19 vaccine. The gene calls are TRBV6-6 and TRBJ2-7, with D possibly being TRBD1 (6 bases). CDR3 residues: CASSYYPRQDSYEQYF. CDR3 DNA: TGTGCCAGCAGTTACTACCCTAGACAGGACTCCTACGAGCAGTACTTC.